The 27 T cell receptor beta chains listed next were all sequenced from one sample in a study of long-term antiretroviral therapy in people with HIV. A v3.0 immunoSEQ assay was performed at survey level. Sequencing was performed with immunoSEQ multiplex PCR; in TCRdb, only in-frame clones are kept and a portion is missing. The profile shows approximately 32,000 clones, roughly 82% of them singletons. Here the sequenced sample was unsorted PBMCs, taken 0.3 years after starting antiretroviral therapy. These receptors all come from a man aged 18 to 29 with HIV.

The V call is TRBV28, the J call TRBJ1-2; 8 bases agree with TRBD1. Germline assignment: CDR1 MDHEN and CDR2 SYDVKM. The CDR3 is made up of 14 amino acids. The trim removed 6 bases at V and 4 bases at J, leaving 7 bases unmatched. DNA for the CDR3: TGTGCCAGCAGCCCGACAGGGGTCCCCTATGGCTACACCTTC. Residues: CASSPTGVPYGYTF.

This clone was seen more than once but under ten times. The chain has TRBV7-9 and TRBJ1-2, with D possibly matching TRBD1 (6 bases). CDR3 length: 15 amino acids. Germline V CDR1 and CDR2: SEHNR, FQNEAQ (reference sequence). V was pared by 0 bases and J by 3 bases, with 11 bases between. CDR3 sequence: CASSLARGVDYGYTF. The CDR3 region has the DNA TGTGCCAGCAGCTTAGCGAGGGGGGTGGACTATGGCTACACCTTC.

The chain uses TRBV6-4 and TRBJ1-2; no reliable D call. Trimming removed 6 bases at V and 4 bases at J, with 9 bases between. The length of the CDR3 is 12 residues. The germline gives CDR1 MRHNA, CDR2 SNTAGT. The CDR3 spells CASSHDSYGYTF. CDR3 bases: TGTGCCAGCAGCCACGATAGCTATGGCTACACCTTC.

The chain uses TRBV6-5 and TRBJ1-1; 7 nucleotides agree with TRBD1. The CDR3 covers 15 residues. The ends lost 2 bases at V and 1 base at J; junction bases unmatched: 4. Germline CDR1 and CDR2: MNHEY and SVGAGI. CDR3 sequence: CASSYAAGGNTEAFF. The CDR3 DNA reads as TGTGCCAGCAGTTACGCGGCAGGGGGGAACACTGAAGCTTTCTTT.

The chain carries TRBV5-4 and TRBJ2-3; D is uncertain. CDR1 and CDR2 (germline): SGHNT, YYREEE (reference sequence). The CDR3 sequence is 12 residues long. V was clipped by 3 bases and J by 2 bases, with 4 bases between them. CDR3 sequence reads: CASSYYTDTQYF. The DNA for the CDR3 is TGTGCCAGCAGCTACTACACAGATACGCAGTATTTT.

In this sample, this clone turned up a few times. The chain is built from TRBV21-1 and TRBJ1-4. TRBV21-1 is a known pseudogene. The CDR3 is made up of 14 amino acids. CDR3 DNA sequence: TGTGCCAGCAGCAATCGGCGGGGGGATGAAAAACTGTTTTTT. It translates to CASSNRRGDEKLFF.

This rearrangement joins TRBV6-1 to TRBJ1-5; TRBD1 agrees at 7 bases. The V gene's germline CDR1 is MNHNS and CDR2 SASEGT. This CDR3 has 15 amino acids. V dropped 6 bases and J dropped 0; count of bases not matched to a gene: 5. The CDR3 sequence is CASRRTGYSNQPQHF. As DNA, the CDR3 is TGTGCCAGCAGAAGGACAGGATATAGCAATCAGCCCCAGCATTTT.

The chain links TRBV6-6 to TRBJ1-1; 10 bases are a match to TRBD1. There are 14 residues in the CDR3. V dropped 0 bases and J dropped 5; count of bases not matched to a gene: 0. CDR1 MNHNY and CDR2 SVGAGI come from the germline V gene (reference sequence). Here the CDR3 reads CASSYSDRGTEAFF. In DNA form, the CDR3 reads TGTGCCAGCAGTTACTCGGACAGGGGGACTGAAGCTTTCTTT.

This CDR3 reads CATSSRTNTEAFF. The DNA for the CDR3 is TGTGCCACCAGCAGTCGGACGAACACTGAAGCTTTCTTT. V is TRBV15 and J is TRBJ1-1; D gene unclear. The CDR3 totals 13 residues. The ends were cut back, 3 bases at V and 1 base at J, with 6 bases in the middle. In germline, CDR1 is LNHNV, CDR2 YYDKDF (reference sequence).

The CDR3 DNA is TGTGCCAGCAGCCCACTGAACACTGAAGCTTTCTTT. It encodes CASSPLNTEAFF. The chain has TRBV9 and TRBJ1-1; D is uncertain. Trimming cost V 4 bases and J 0 bases, with 4 bases left between them. This CDR3 is 12 amino acids long. Germline assignment: CDR1 SGDLS and CDR2 YYNGEE.

V and J are TRBV6-1 and TRBJ1-2; no clear D gene. Germline loops: CDR1 MNHNS, CDR2 SASEGT. V was trimmed by 4 bases and J by 0 bases, leaving 15 bases between them. The CDR3 runs to 16 residues. The CDR3 coding sequence is TGTGCCAGCAGTGCACCCTTAAAGGGTGCTAACTATGGCTACACCTTC. This codes for CASSAPLKGANYGYTF.

This chain uses TRBV15 with TRBJ1-3; 9 nucleotides agree with TRBD1. Trimming cost V 8 bases and J 4 bases; bases outside gene matches: 9. CDR3 length equals 15 residues. Germline CDR1 and CDR2: LNHNV and YYDKDF (reference sequence). The CDR3 nucleotides are TGTGCCACCGGGCCGGGACAGGGTTTGGGAAACACCATATATTTT. Its translation: CATGPGQGLGNTIYF.

DNA of the CDR3: TGTGCCAGCAGTTTGGGGGGGCATGGCTACACCTTC. Amino acid sequence: CASSLGGHGYTF. This chain links TRBV28 with TRBJ1-2, with D maybe TRBD1 (6 bases). Germline V gene lookup returns CDR1 MDHEN and CDR2 SYDVKM. Trimming pared 3 bases from V and 6 bases from J, leaving 8 bases between. This CDR3 has 12 residues.

V is TRBV9 and J is TRBJ2-7, with 8 bases identical to TRBD2. J was trimmed by 6 bases and V by 3 bases; bases with no gene match: 5. The CDR3 has 13 amino acids. Germline V gene lookup returns CDR1 SGDLS and CDR2 YYNGEE. DNA for the CDR3: TGTGCCAGCAGCGCCGGGACTAGAGGCGAGCAGTACTTC. Translation: CASSAGTRGEQYF.

V is TRBV18 and J is TRBJ2-1, with D uncertain. CDR1 and CDR2 (germline): KGHSH, LQKENI. The length of the CDR3 is 12 residues. V was pared by 2 bases and J by 4 bases, with 3 bases between. In DNA form, the CDR3 reads TGTGCCAGCTCACCAGGTTACAATGAGCAGTTCTTC. Translation: CASSPGYNEQFF.

The genes are TRBV5-4 and TRBJ1-5; D not resolved. Germline V gene lookup returns CDR1 SGHNT and CDR2 YYREEE (reference sequence). The CDR3 contains 10 residues. Trimming took off 4 bases at V and 8 bases at J, with 4 bases between the two ends. CDR3 nucleotides: TGTGCCAGCAGCAGGGAGCCCCAGCATTTT. This sequence encodes CASSREPQHF.

The chain links TRBV29-1 to TRBJ1-2; D may be TRBD1 (5 bases). This CDR3 comprises 11 residues. Per the germline V gene, CDR1 is SQVTM and CDR2 is ANQGSEA. Trimming pared 6 bases from V and 7 bases from J, leaving 12 bases between. Here the CDR3 reads CSVPRAIGYTF. CDR3 nucleotide sequence: TGCAGCGTCCCCAGGGCTATTGGCTACACCTTC. Supplemented by reference TRBV29-1 and TRBJ1-2, the full variable domain reads SAVISQKPSRDICQRGTSLTIQCQVDSQVTMMFWYRQQPGQSLTLIATANQGSEATYESGFVIDKFPISRPNLTFSTLTVSNMSPEDSSIYLCSVPRAIGYTFGSGTRLTVV.

The CDR3 loop reads CASSWLGSTYEQYF. The CDR3 region has the DNA TGTGCCAGCAGCTGGTTGGGGAGCACCTACGAGCAGTACTTC. V usage is TRBV7-8 and J usage is TRBJ2-7; possibly TRBD2 for D (5 bases). CDR3 length: 14 amino acids. V lost 4 bases and J lost 2, with 12 bases in between. Germline V gives CDR1 SGHVS, CDR2 FQNEAQ. The full variable domain, its missing parts supplied by reference TRBV7-8 and TRBJ2-7, is GAGVSQSPRYKVAKRGQDVALRCDPISGHVSLFWYQQALGQGPEFLTYFQNEAQLDKSGLPSDRFFAERPEGSVSTLKIQRTQQEDSAVYLCASSWLGSTYEQYFGPGTRLTVT.

The chain uses TRBV10-3 and TRBJ2-5; TRBD2 agrees at 11 bases. Unmatched junction bases numbered 3, after V lost 6 bases and J lost 0 bases. Germline assignment: CDR1 ENHRY and CDR2 SYGVKD. This CDR3 contains 15 residues. The chain's CDR3 is CAISSSGGHQETQYF. DNA for the CDR3: TGTGCCATCAGCTCTAGCGGGGGGCACCAAGAGACCCAGTACTTC.

The chain is built from TRBV9 and TRBJ1-2; TRBD1 agrees at 9 bases. CDR1 and CDR2 (germline): SGDLS, YYNGEE. The CDR3 has 14 residues. V was pared by 6 bases and J by 0 bases, with 3 bases of the junction left unmatched. The CDR3 DNA is TGTGCCAGCACCGGGACAGGGACTAACTATGGCTACACCTTC. Its protein is CASTGTGTNYGYTF.

This clone was counted between two and nine times. The J gene is TRBJ1-2, the V gene TRBV19; 8 bases line up with TRBD1. CDR3 length equals 15 residues. V shed 7 bases and J 8 bases; nucleotides not matched to a gene: 15. Germline CDR1 is LNHDA and CDR2 is SQIVND (reference sequence). CDR3 amino acids: CASTGTGRAGGGYTF. The CDR3 nucleotides are TGTGCCAGTACGGGGACAGGTCGGGCAGGAGGAGGCTACACCTTC.

V is TRBV7-3 and J is TRBJ2-3; D not certain. The CDR3 runs 12 residues. The V end lost 4 bases, the J end lost 0 bases, and 2 bases lay between the germline ends. In germline, CDR1 is SGHTA, CDR2 FQGTGA. CDR3 in amino acids: CASSSSTDTQYF. The CDR3 nucleotides are TGTGCCAGCAGCTCTAGCACAGATACGCAGTATTTT.

This clone has just a few counts. The chain links TRBV6-1 to TRBJ1-3; no definite D call. The germline CDR1 and CDR2 sequences are MNHNS and SASEGT. The CDR3 extends over 17 amino acids. The ends were cut back, 2 bases at V and 0 bases at J, with 14 bases in the middle. CDR3 amino acids: CASSEIGAGDSGNTIYF. CDR3 bases: TGTGCCAGCAGTGAAATCGGCGCTGGAGACTCTGGAAACACCATATATTTT.

This chain joins TRBV4-1 and TRBJ1-4; 10 bases agree with TRBD1. The V and J ends lost 11 bases and 7 bases, in that order; junction bases with no gene match: 7. Germline CDR1 and CDR2: MGHRA and YSYEKL. The CDR3 is made up of 13 amino acids. CDR3 DNA: TGCGCCTTCGGGAGGACAGGGGGTGAAAAACTGTTTTTT. Translation gives CAFGRTGGEKLFF.

This clone turned up a few times. The V and J genes are TRBV7-9 and TRBJ2-7; D unclear. V was clipped by 0 bases and J by 4 bases, with 7 bases between them. The CDR3 extends over 13 amino acids. CDR1 and CDR2 (germline): SEHNR, FQNEAQ (reference sequence). This CDR3 reads CASSLARAYEQYF. In DNA, the CDR3 is TGTGCCAGCAGCTTAGCTCGGGCTTACGAGCAGTACTTC.

The CDR3 here is CAWSVPPQGRRAFF. CDR3 nucleotide sequence: TGTGCCTGGAGTGTACCTCCCCAGGGGCGGAGGGCTTTCTTT. This rearrangement joins TRBV30 to TRBJ1-1; D perhaps matches TRBD1 (6 bases). The germline V gene encodes CDR1 GTSNPN and CDR2 SVGIG (reference sequence). V shed 0 bases and J shed 11 bases, with 19 bases lying between them. The CDR3 extends over 14 amino acids.

The chain links TRBV2 to TRBJ1-2; 10 bases line up with TRBD1. With V trimmed by 5 bases and J by 6 bases, 9 bases remained unmatched. Germline V lookup: CDR1 SNHLY, CDR2 FYNNEI. This CDR3 has 15 residues. For the CDR3, the DNA is TGTGCCAGCAGTAGGGGCACCGGGACAGGGGATGGCTACACCTTC. Translated, it gives CASSRGTGTGDGYTF.